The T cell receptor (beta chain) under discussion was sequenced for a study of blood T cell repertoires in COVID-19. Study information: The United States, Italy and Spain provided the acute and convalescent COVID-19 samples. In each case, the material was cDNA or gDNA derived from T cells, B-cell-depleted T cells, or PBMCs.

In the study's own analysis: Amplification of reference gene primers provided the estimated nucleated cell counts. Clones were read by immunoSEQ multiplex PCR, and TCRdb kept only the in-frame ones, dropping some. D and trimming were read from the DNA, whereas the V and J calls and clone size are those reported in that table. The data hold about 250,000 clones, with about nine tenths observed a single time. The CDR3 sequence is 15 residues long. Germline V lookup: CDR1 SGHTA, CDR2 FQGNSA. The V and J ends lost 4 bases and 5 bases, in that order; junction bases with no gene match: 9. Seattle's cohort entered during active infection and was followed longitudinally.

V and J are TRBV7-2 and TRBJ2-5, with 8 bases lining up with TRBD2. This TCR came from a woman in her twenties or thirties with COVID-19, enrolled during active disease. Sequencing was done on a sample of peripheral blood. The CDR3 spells CASSSGESGGETQYF. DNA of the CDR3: TGTGCCAGCAGCTCCGGGGAAAGCGGGGGCGAGACCCAGTACTTC. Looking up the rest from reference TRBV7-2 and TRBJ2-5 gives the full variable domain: GAGVSQSPSNKVTEKGKDVELRCDPISGHTALYWYRQSLGQGLEFLIYFQGNSAPDKSGLPSDRFSAERTGGSVSTLTIQRTQQEDSAVYLCASSSGESGGETQYFGPGTRLLVL.